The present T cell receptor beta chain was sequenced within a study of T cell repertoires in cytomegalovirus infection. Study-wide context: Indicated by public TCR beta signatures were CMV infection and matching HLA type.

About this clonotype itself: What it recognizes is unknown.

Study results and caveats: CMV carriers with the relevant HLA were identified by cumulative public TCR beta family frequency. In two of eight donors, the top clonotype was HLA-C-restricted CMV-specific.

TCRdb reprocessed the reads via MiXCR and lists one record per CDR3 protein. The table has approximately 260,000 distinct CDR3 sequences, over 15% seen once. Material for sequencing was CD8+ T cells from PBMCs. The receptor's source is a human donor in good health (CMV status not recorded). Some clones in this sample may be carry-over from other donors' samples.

The CDR3 nucleotides read TGTGCCAGCAGTTCCTGGGGAACCGGTCGGTACAATGAGCAGTTCTTC. The encoded protein is CASSSWGTGRYNEQFF. V usage is TRBV27 and J usage is TRBJ2-1; no clear D gene. The ends were cut back, 4 bases at V and 4 bases at J, with 17 bases in the middle. The CDR3 is made up of 16 amino acids. CDR1 and CDR2 (germline): MNHEY, SMNVEV (reference sequence).